This TCR beta chain came from a study of blood T cell repertoires in COVID-19 (dated by TCRdb to the early 2020s). About the full investigation: The collaborator samples originated in the United States, Italy and Spain and spanned the acute and convalescent phases of COVID-19. Samples were obtained from the ongoing ImmuneRACE study (first 160 participants) and from roughly 1,300 subjects provided by 6 global collaborators. Nearly every sample came with metadata listing a de-identified subject ID, COVID-19 status, age in years and sex. The prospective study material was composed of cDNA or gDNA derived from T cells, B-cell-depleted T cells, or PBMCs. The repertoires were released in a freely available public database intended as a resource for research on the immune response to SARS-CoV-2. Where HLA class I and class II types were available, the types were taken from metadata supplied by the sample provider, not from assay-based typing. The dataset comprised deeply sampled blood TCRbeta repertoires from subjects exposed to, actively infected with, or recovered from COVID-19.

TCRbeta CDR3 regions were amplified from genomic DNA by means of the immunoSEQ Assay, a bias-controlled multiplex PCR. As for the authors' bioinformatics: The number of nucleated cells in each sample was estimated from the amplification of reference gene primers within the assay. Sequence reads were collapsed and filtered to measure the absolute abundance of every unique TCRbeta CDR3 rearrangement. For each sample, productive Simpson clonality was calculated as the square root of Simpson's diversity index over productive rearrangements. TCRdb obtained this table from immuneACCESS and retained in-frame rearrangements with V and J assigned. These tables miss some clones; where compared with another copy, unresolved V genes account for less than half of the shortfall, and the remainder is unexplained. The V and J calls and the clone size are those of that table, but D and trimming were determined from the DNA. The sample table lists roughly 100,000 clones, approximately 81% of them with a count of one. Together, the top ten hold over 2% of the sample.

Each collaborating institution followed its own protocols to collect whole blood in K2EDTA tubes. For TCRbeta analysis, collaborator samples were shipped as frozen whole blood, as isolated PBMCs, or as DNA extracted from either sample type. Concerning this clone itself: Its target antigen remains unknown. Base quality data are lacking; no much larger clone is found one base away.

The study at large found these results: Clinical and demographic metadata were provided uncurated, with the amount varying by source and participant.

CDR1 and CDR2, per the germline V gene, are SGHDN and FVKESK. There are 17 amino acids in the CDR3, from cysteine to phenylalanine inclusive. The only DNA kept is the CDR3, 51 bases in frame from the first base. Trimmed from V: 4 bases; trimmed from J: 1 base; junction bases lacking a gene match: 11. The chain is assembled from TRBV14 and TRBJ1-1; 8 bases in between match TRBD1. The sample taken for sequencing was peripheral blood. The TCR comes from a human donor in a cohort sampled during active COVID-19. For the CDR3, the sequence is CASSLRKQGTGNTEAFF. The sequence in DNA is TGTGCCAGCAGCCTTCGAAAACAGGGGACAGGGAACACTGAAGCTTTCTTT.